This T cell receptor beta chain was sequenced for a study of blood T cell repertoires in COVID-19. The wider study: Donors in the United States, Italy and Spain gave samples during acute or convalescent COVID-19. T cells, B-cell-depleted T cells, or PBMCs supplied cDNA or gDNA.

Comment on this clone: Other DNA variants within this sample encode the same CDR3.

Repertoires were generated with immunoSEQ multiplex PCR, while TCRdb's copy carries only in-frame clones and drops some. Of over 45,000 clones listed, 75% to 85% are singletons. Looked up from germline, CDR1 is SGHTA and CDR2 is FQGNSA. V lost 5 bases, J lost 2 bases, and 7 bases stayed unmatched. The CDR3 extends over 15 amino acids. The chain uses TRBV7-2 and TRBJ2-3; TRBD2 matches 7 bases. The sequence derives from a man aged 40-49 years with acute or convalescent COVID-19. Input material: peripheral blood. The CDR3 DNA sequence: TGTGCCAGCAGCGCTCGCGGGGGATTCACAGATACGCAGTATTTT. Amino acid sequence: CASSARGGFTDTQYF.